This TCR beta chain is from a study of T cells in Graves' hyperthyroidism and ophthalmopathy. Study-level points and caveats: The model anticipated ophthalmopathy a median approximately 6.5 months pre-onset.

Recently diagnosed hyperthyroidism of less than 2 months' duration affected patients aged 18 to 65. The TCR beta CDR3 regions underwent amplification using RNA transcripts as the source. The HTBI set primed first-round TCR CDR3 RT-PCR. TCRdb fed the multiplex PCR reads into MiXCR, producing one record per CDR3 protein. Here the sample spans hundreds of thousands of distinct CDR3 sequences, approximately 18% being singletons. This clonotype showed up just a few times. Its antigen remains unknown. The germline V gene encodes CDR1 SEHNR and CDR2 FQNEAQ (reference sequence). V was cut by 5 bases and J by 8 bases, with 12 bases left in between. CDR3 length equals 12 residues.

This receptor was identified in a woman aged 50 to 60 with Graves' hyperthyroidism that later progressed to Graves' ophthalmopathy. The chain has TRBV7-9 and TRBJ1-2; D is possibly TRBD1 (5 bases). Sequenced input: blood. Here the CDR3 reads CASSQARGGYTF. In DNA, the CDR3 is TGTGCCAGCAGCCAAGCCCGGGGCGGCTACACCTTC.